Here is one T cell receptor beta chain with its context. This clonotype was seen at least ten times. What antigen it recognizes has not been identified. No per-base quality is available; no much larger clone lies one base away. CDR1 SGHTA and CDR2 FQGNSA were looked up in the germline V gene. From its cysteine to its phenylalanine, the CDR3 spans 14 amino acids. The sequence is cut down to CDR3 DNA, 42 bases in frame from base 1. A distance of 8 bases separates the germline ends of V and J, which lose 1 base and 5 bases respectively. Library creation used RACE. Sequenced using a NextSeq 500. During library preparation, unique molecular identifiers were attached to individual cDNA molecules so that TCRs could be counted quantitatively and reproducibly. The study's processing was this. Samples had a median of roughly 87,000 TCRs, with a range from roughly 20,000 to 690,600. The Decombinator software suite was used to annotate V, J and CDR3 in the TCR reads. For the PS versus PT1 abundance plots, all samples were subsampled to the same number of TCRs (28,000). TCRs were defined as expanded if absent before sensitization and observed at least eight times at the 2-week time point. Clones were called with MiXCR by TCRdb after fastp trimmed the public reads at Q25, and only in-frame beta chains were retained. Each CDR3 protein appears once, grouped with its most common genes and DNA. It is TCRdb's table, rather than the study itself, that gives the V and J calls and clone size. The sample table shows fewer than 45,000 distinct CDR3 sequences, and 10% are seen once. The ten biggest clones cover 25% to 30% of the sample.

The sample's time point label is to be understood as: pre-sensitization, week 0. The treatment or condition label for this specimen denotes: therapeutic diphenylcyclopropenone sensitization with weekly scalp DPC. Unfractionated whole blood was collected in Tempus Blood RNA tubes, and total RNA was extracted from that blood. At each patch-test visit, blood was drawn before the patch test was applied. Patients were considered eligible if aged 18 to 70, diagnosed with alopecia and deemed suitable for DPC therapy, and patients were excluded if pregnant. The data were taken from a study of human T cells and chemical hapten exposure (dated by TCRdb to about 2021). For context, the study as a whole: For sensitization, 2% DPC in acetone was applied to an approximately 2 cm by approximately 2 cm area of upper inner arm skin. Patients additionally received weekly therapeutic DPC doses to the scalp throughout the approximately 24-week study period. Patch testing on the upper back used Finn chambers containing 0.01% DPC, with scoring done after 6 days according to International Contact Dermatitis Research Group standards. The patient cohort, mostly female, included alopecia areata with under or over 50% scalp involvement, alopecia totalis and alopecia universalis. Libraries were combined into a pool for sequencing, and differences in TCR yield between samples came mainly from small differences in library volumes within the pool. The study tracked peripheral blood TCR repertoire changes in vivo during primary and secondary sensitization to the hapten diphenylcyclopropenone (DPC) in alopecia patients. Blood samples were taken from patients before sensitization (week 0) and then at 2, 6 and about 24 weeks after DPC sensitization. For TCR sequencing, blood came from about 29 alopecia patients at anywhere from one to four time points (pre-sensitization, 2, 6 and 24 weeks). For every blood RNA sample, sequencing covered both the TCR alpha and TCR beta chains.

The research as a whole found: Patch test score correlated positively with the number of PT1 expanded TCRs, reaching significance at thresholds 8, 16 and 32 but not at 4. Repeated subsampling changed both the strength of the expansion versus patch-test correlation and the threshold at which that correlation became significant. DPC sensitization did not change how many TCRs were above 1 in 1000 frequency, and no evidence was found of alterations in global repertoire structure. Because all patients had alopecia, a presumed autoimmune disease, the immune response of the patients might differ from that of healthy individuals. Compared with pre-sensitization or healthy control sets, expanded TCRs formed significantly more large CDR3 similarity clusters, which is consistent with antigen-driven responses.

The rearranged chain carries TRBV7-2 and TRBJ2-2, with an unclear D gene assignment. The material was whole blood, obtained in connection with sensitization to the hapten diphenylcyclopropenone (DPC). This clonotype originated in a middle-aged man with alopecia areata. Some clones in this sample may be carry-over from other donors' samples. The CDR3 region: CASSLGSFTGELFF. The bases read TGTGCCAGCAGCTTAGGAAGCTTTACCGGGGAGCTGTTTTTT. This CDR3, with the reference TRBV7-2 and TRBJ2-2 proteins standing in past its ends, gives the full variable domain GAGVSQSPSNKVTEKGKDVELRCDPISGHTALYWYRQSLGQGLEFLIYFQGNSAPDKSGLPSDRFSAERTGGSVSTLTIQRTQQEDSAVYLCASSLGSFTGELFFGEGSRLTVL.